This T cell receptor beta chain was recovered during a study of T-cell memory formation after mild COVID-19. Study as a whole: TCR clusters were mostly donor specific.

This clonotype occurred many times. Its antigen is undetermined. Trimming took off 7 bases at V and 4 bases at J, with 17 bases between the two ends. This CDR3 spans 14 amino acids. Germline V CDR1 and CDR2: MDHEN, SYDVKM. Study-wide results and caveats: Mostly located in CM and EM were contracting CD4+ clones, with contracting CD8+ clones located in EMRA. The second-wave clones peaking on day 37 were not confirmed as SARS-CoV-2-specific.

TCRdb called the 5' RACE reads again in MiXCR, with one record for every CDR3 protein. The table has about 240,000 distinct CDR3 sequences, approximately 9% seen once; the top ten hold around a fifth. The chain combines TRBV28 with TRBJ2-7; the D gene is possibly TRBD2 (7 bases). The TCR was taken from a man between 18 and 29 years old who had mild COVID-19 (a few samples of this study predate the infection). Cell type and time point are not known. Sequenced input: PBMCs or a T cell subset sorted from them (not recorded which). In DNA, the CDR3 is TGTGCCAGCACGATGGGAGGGACACCTTACGAGCAGTACGTC. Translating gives CASTMGGTPYEQYV.